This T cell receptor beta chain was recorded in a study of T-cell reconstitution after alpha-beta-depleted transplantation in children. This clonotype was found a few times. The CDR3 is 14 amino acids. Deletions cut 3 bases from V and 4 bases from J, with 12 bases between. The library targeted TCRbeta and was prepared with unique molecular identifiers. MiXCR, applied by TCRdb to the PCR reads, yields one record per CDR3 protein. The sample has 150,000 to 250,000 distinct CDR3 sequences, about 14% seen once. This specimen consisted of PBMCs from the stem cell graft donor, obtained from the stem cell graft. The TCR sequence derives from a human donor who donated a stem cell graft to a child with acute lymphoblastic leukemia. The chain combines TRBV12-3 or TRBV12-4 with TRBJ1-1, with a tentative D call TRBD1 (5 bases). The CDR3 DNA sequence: TGTGCCAGCAGTTTCACGGGACGGAGCACTGAAGCTTTCTTT. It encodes CASSFTGRSTEAFF.